Below, one T cell receptor (beta chain) is given with its context. Antigen specificity is unknown. Amplification of TCR beta used genomic DNA extracted from peripheral blood. The data stem from a study of T cell repertoires in aging, cancer and after chemotherapy. General study results and limits: In each cancer cohort, median generation probability increased across chemotherapy, suggesting thymic output rebounded.

V was clipped by 5 bases and J by 8 bases; unmatched bases: 4. The CDR3 is 12 residues long. Multiplex touch-down PCR with TRB-A/B primers amplified rearranged V-D-J TRB sequences. TCRdb reprocessed the multiplex PCR reads with MiXCR, giving one entry per CDR3 protein. The table includes over a thousand distinct CDR3 sequences, 25% to 35% detected once. This receptor was obtained from a human donor with a solid tumor. Sequenced sample: blood. J is TRBJ2-3 and V is TRBV12-3 or TRBV12-4, with TRBD2 identical over 7 bases. The CDR3 coding sequence is TGTGCCAGCAGTCCTCCGGGAGGTACGCAGTATTTT. It translates to CASSPPGGTQYF.